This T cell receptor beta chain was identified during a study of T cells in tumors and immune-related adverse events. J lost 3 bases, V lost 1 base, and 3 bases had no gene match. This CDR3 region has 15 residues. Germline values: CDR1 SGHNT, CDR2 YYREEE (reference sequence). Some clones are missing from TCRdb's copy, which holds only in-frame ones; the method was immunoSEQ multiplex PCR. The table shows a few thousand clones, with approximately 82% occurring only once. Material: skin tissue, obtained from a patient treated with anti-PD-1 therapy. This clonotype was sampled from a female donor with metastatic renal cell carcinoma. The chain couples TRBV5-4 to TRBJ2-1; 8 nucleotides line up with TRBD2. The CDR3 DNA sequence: TGTGCCAGCAGCTTGACGGGGGGGCGCTACAATGAGCAGTTCTTC. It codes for CASSLTGGRYNEQFF.